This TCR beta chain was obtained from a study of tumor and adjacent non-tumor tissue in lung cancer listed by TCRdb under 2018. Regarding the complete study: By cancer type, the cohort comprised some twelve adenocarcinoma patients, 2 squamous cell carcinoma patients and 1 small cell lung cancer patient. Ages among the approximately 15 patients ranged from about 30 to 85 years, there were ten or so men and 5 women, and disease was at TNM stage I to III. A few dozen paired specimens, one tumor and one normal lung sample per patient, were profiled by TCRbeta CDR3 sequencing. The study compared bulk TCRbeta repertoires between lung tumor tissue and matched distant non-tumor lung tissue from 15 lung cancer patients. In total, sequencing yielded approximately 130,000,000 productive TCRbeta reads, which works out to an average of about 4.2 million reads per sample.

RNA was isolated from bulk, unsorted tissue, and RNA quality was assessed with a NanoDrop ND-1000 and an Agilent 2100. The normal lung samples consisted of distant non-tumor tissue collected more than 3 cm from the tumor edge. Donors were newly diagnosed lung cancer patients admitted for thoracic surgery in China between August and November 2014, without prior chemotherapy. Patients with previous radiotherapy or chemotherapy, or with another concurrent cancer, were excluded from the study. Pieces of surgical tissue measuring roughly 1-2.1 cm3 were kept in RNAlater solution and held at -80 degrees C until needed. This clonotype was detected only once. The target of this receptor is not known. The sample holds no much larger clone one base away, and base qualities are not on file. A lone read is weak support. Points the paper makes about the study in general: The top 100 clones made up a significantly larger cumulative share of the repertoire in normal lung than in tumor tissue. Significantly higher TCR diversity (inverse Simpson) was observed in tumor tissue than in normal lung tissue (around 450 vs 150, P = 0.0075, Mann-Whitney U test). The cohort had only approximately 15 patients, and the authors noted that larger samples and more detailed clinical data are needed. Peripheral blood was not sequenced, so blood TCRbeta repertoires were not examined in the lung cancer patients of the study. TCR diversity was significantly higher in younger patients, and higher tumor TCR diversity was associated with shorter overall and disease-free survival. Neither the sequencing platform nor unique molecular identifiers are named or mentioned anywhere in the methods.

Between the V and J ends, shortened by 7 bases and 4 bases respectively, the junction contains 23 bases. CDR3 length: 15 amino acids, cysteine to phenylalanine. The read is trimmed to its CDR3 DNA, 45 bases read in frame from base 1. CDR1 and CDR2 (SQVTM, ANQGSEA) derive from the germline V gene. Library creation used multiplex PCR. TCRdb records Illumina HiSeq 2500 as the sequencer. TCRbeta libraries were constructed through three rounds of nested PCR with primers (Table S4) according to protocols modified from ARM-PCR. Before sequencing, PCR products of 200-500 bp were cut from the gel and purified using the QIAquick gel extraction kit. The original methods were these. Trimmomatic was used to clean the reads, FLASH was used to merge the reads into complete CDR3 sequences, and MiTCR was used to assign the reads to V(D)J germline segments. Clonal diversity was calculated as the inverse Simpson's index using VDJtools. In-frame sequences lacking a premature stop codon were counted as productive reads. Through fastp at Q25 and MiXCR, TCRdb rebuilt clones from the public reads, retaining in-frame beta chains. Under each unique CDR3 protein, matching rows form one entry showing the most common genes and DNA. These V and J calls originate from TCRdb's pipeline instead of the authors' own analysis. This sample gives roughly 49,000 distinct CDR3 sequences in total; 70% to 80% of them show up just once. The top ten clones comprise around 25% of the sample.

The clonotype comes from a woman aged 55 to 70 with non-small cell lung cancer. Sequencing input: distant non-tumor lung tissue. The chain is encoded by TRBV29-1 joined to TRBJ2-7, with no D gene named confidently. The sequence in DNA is TGCAGCGCCCATGGCCATCCCAGTGAAGAATACGAGCAGTACTTC. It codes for CSAHGHPSEEYEQYF.